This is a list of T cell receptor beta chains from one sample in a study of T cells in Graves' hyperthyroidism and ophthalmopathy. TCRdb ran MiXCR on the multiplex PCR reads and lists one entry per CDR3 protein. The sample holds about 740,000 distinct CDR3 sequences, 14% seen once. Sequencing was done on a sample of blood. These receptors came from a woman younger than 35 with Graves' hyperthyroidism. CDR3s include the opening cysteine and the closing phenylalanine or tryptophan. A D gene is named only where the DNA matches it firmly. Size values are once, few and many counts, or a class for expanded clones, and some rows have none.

CDR3aa: CASSTVWDRGLPAGNTIYF
CDR3nt: TGTGCCAGCAGTACCGTCTGGGACAGGGGGCTGCCCGCTGGAAACACCATATATTTT
j_gene: TRBJ1-3
v_gene: TRBV28
abundance: many
d_gene: TRBD1

CDR3aa: CASSIDQGNTEAFF
CDR3nt: TGTGCCAGTAGTATAGATCAGGGGAACACTGAAGCTTTCTTT
j_gene: TRBJ1-1
v_gene: TRBV19
abundance: NA
d_gene: NA

CDR3aa: CASSLGANSPLHF
CDR3nt: TGTGCCAGCAGCTTAGGGGCTAATTCACCCCTCCACTTT
j_gene: TRBJ1-6
v_gene: TRBV7-2
abundance: NA
d_gene: NA

CDR3aa: CASSHTRNTGELFF
CDR3nt: TGTGCCAGCAGCCATACCAGGAACACCGGGGAGCTGTTTTTT
j_gene: TRBJ2-2
v_gene: TRBV3-1
abundance: many
d_gene: NA

CDR3aa: CASSVTGLIYNEQFF
CDR3nt: TGTGCCAGCAGTGTCACGGGACTCATATACAATGAGCAGTTCTTC
j_gene: TRBJ2-1
v_gene: TRBV2
abundance: many
d_gene: NA

CDR3aa: CASSVGGRDEQFF
CDR3nt: TGTGCCAGCAGCGTAGGGGGGAGAGATGAGCAGTTCTTC
j_gene: TRBJ2-1
v_gene: TRBV9
abundance: NA
d_gene: NA

CDR3aa: CASSLVVGGIGSGYTF
CDR3nt: TGTGCCAGCAGTTTAGTAGTGGGTGGCATTGGGAGTGGCTACACCTTC
j_gene: TRBJ1-2
v_gene: TRBV28
abundance: many
d_gene: NA

CDR3aa: CASIGFGYGYTF
CDR3nt: TGTGCCAGCATAGGGTTTGGGTATGGCTACACCTTC
j_gene: TRBJ1-2
v_gene: TRBV6-1
abundance: few
d_gene: NA

CDR3aa: CASSQDEGSFSGNTIYF
CDR3nt: TGTGCCAGCAGCCAAGATGAAGGGAGCTTCTCTGGAAACACCATATATTTT
j_gene: TRBJ1-3
v_gene: TRBV3-1
abundance: NA
d_gene: NA

CDR3aa: CASSLRTDEQFF
CDR3nt: TGTGCCAGCAGCTTAAGGACCGATGAGCAGTTCTTC
j_gene: TRBJ2-1
v_gene: TRBV11-3
abundance: many
d_gene: NA

CDR3aa: CASSRGLPNTGELFF
CDR3nt: TGCGCCAGCAGCCGGGGACTTCCGAACACCGGGGAGCTGTTTTTT
j_gene: TRBJ2-2
v_gene: TRBV4-1
abundance: few
d_gene: NA

CDR3aa: CASSPEVPWELFF
CDR3nt: TGCGCCAGCAGCCCGGAAGTACCCTGGGAGCTGTTTTTT
j_gene: TRBJ2-2
v_gene: TRBV5-1
abundance: few
d_gene: NA

CDR3aa: CASSDHSGVADTQYF
CDR3nt: TGTGCCAGCAGCGATCATAGCGGGGTCGCCGATACGCAGTATTTT
j_gene: TRBJ2-3
v_gene: TRBV9
abundance: many
d_gene: TRBD2

CDR3aa: CSVEEGQAEKLFF
CDR3nt: TGCAGCGTTGAGGAGGGACAGGCGGAAAAACTGTTTTTT
j_gene: TRBJ1-4
v_gene: TRBV29-1
abundance: NA
d_gene: TRBD1

CDR3aa: CASGIRPGGELFF
CDR3nt: TGTGCTAGTGGTATCAGACCCGGAGGGGAGCTGTTTTTT
j_gene: TRBJ2-2
v_gene: TRBV12-5
abundance: NA
d_gene: NA

CDR3aa: CASSSLLAGAEQYF
CDR3nt: TGTGCCAGCAGCTCACTGCTAGCGGGAGCCGAGCAGTACTTC
j_gene: TRBJ2-7
v_gene: TRBV13
abundance: NA
d_gene: TRBD2

CDR3aa: CASSIRQYGRGAEAFF
CDR3nt: TGTGCCAGCAGCATTCGACAGTATGGCAGGGGGGCTGAAGCTTTCTTT
j_gene: TRBJ1-1
v_gene: TRBV7-9
abundance: NA
d_gene: TRBD1

CDR3aa: CASRLQGEQYF
CDR3nt: TGTGCCAGCAGACTACAAGGGGAGCAGTACTTC
j_gene: TRBJ2-7
v_gene: TRBV12-3/TRBV12-4
abundance: few
d_gene: NA

CDR3aa: CASSFKPTGGVYGYTF
CDR3nt: TGTGCCAGCAGCTTCAAGCCTACAGGGGGAGTCTATGGCTACACCTTC
j_gene: TRBJ1-2
v_gene: TRBV11-3
abundance: many
d_gene: TRBD1

CDR3aa: CATSGGGAYGANVLTF
CDR3nt: TGTGCCACCAGTGGAGGAGGAGCCTATGGGGCCAACGTCCTGACTTTC
j_gene: TRBJ2-6
v_gene: TRBV24-1
abundance: NA
d_gene: NA

CDR3aa: CASSHTLAGVAYEQYF
CDR3nt: TGTGCCAGCAGCCATACTTTAGCGGGTGTCGCCTACGAGCAGTACTTC
j_gene: TRBJ2-7
v_gene: TRBV7-9
abundance: many
d_gene: TRBD2

CDR3aa: CSARRQGAVGANVLTF
CDR3nt: TGCAGTGCTAGAAGACAGGGGGCGGTTGGGGCCAACGTCCTGACTTTC
j_gene: TRBJ2-6
v_gene: TRBV20-1
abundance: NA
d_gene: TRBD1

CDR3aa: CASSVEPGVGTDTQYF
CDR3nt: TGTGCCAGCAGCGTAGAGCCCGGGGTTGGAACAGATACGCAGTATTTT
j_gene: TRBJ2-3
v_gene: TRBV9
abundance: NA
d_gene: NA

CDR3aa: CASSLMRGNGYTF
CDR3nt: TGTGCCAGCAGCCTAATGAGGGGGAATGGCTACACCTTC
j_gene: TRBJ1-2
v_gene: TRBV6-2/TRBV6-3
abundance: NA
d_gene: NA

CDR3aa: CASSSAPGSQPQHF
CDR3nt: TGTGCCAGCAGCTCCGCCCCAGGGAGCCAGCCCCAGCATTTT
j_gene: TRBJ1-5
v_gene: TRBV28
abundance: many
d_gene: NA

CDR3aa: CASSRRGVGDTEAFF
CDR3nt: TGTGCCAGCAGCCGCAGGGGCGTAGGGGACACTGAAGCTTTCTTT
j_gene: TRBJ1-1
v_gene: TRBV3-1
abundance: many
d_gene: NA